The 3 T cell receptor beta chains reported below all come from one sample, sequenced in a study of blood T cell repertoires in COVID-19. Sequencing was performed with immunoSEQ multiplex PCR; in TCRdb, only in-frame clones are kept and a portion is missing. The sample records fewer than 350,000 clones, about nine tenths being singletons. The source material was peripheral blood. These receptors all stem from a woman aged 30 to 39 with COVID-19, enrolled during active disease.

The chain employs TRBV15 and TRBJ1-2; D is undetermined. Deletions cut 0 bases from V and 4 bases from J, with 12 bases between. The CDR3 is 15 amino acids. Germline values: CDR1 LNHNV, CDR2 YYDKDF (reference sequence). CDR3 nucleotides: TGTGCCACCAGCAGAGATCCCCATCCGAGCTATGGCTACACCTTC. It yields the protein CATSRDPHPSYGYTF.

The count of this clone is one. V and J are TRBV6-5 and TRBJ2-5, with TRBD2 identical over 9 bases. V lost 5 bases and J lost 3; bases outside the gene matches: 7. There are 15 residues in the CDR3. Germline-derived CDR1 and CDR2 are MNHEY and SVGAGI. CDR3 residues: CASSPLGLAEETQYF. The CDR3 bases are TGTGCCAGCAGTCCCTTGGGACTAGCAGAAGAGACCCAGTACTTC.

CDR3 residues: CASSYSGTGSYYTF. As DNA, the CDR3 is TGTGCCAGCAGCTACTCCGGGACAGGGAGCTACTACACCTTC. The rearrangement links TRBV7-2 to TRBJ1-2; 9 nucleotides align to TRBD1. The CDR3 is made up of 14 amino acids. Germline V gene sequence: CDR1 SGHTA, CDR2 FQGNSA. The junction had 10 bases not matched to a gene; V was cut back by 4 bases and J by 10 bases.